This is a list of T cell receptor beta chains from one sample in a study of blood T cell repertoires in COVID-19. Assay used: immunoSEQ multiplex PCR; TCRdb lists only in-frame clones, some missing. Altogether 55,000 to 80,000 clones are present, 70% to 90% being singletons, with the ten largest covering roughly 1%. The sequencing sample was made of peripheral blood. The receptor source for this set is a man aged 65 to 79 with acute or convalescent COVID-19. The CDR3 runs from the conserved cysteine through the conserved F or W. D genes are given only for firm matches. A clone size is listed for some rows: how often the clone was seen (once, few, many), or a class if it is expanded.

d_gene: .; v_gene: TRBV5-4; j_gene: TRBJ1-5; abundance: .; CDR3nt: TGTGCCAGCAGCTCCGGAGCTAGCAATCAGCCCCAGCATTTT; CDR3aa: CASSSGASNQPQHF
d_gene: TRBD2; v_gene: TRBV7-6; j_gene: TRBJ2-3; abundance: .; CDR3nt: TGTGCCAGCAGCCGGGGGACTAGCGGGATGGATACGCAGTATTTT; CDR3aa: CASSRGTSGMDTQYF
d_gene: .; v_gene: TRBV20-1; j_gene: TRBJ2-1; abundance: .; CDR3nt: TGCAGTGCTAGTCGTTCAGACAATGAGCAGTTCTTC; CDR3aa: CSASRSDNEQFF
d_gene: TRBD2; v_gene: TRBV7-6; j_gene: TRBJ2-2; abundance: .; CDR3nt: TGTGCCAGCAGCTTAGAGCTAGCGGGGGGGCCGAGCACCGGGGAGCTGTTTTTT; CDR3aa: CASSLELAGGPSTGELFF
d_gene: .; v_gene: TRBV3-1/TRBV3-2; j_gene: TRBJ2-7; abundance: .; CDR3nt: TGTGCCAGCAGCCAAGATCGCGTGCGGGGAAGCTCCTACGAGCAGTACTTC; CDR3aa: CASSQDRVRGSSYEQYF
d_gene: TRBD2; v_gene: TRBV5-4; j_gene: TRBJ2-3; abundance: few; CDR3nt: TGTGCCAGCAGCTTGGCAAGCGGGAGGGCCACAGATACGCAGTATTTT; CDR3aa: CASSLASGRATDTQYF
d_gene: .; v_gene: TRBV18; j_gene: TRBJ1-2; abundance: .; CDR3nt: TGTGCCAGCTCCCATTCAGGGGTGAGCTATGGCTACACCTTC; CDR3aa: CASSHSGVSYGYTF
d_gene: .; v_gene: TRBV12-5; j_gene: TRBJ1-6; abundance: few; CDR3nt: TGTGCTAGTGGTTTGGACAATCCAGGAAAATCACCCCTCCACTTT; CDR3aa: CASGLDNPGKSPLHF
d_gene: .; v_gene: TRBV6-5; j_gene: TRBJ1-5; abundance: .; CDR3nt: TGTGCCAGCAGACTAGAAGGTGGGGTTCATCAGCCCCAGCATTTT; CDR3aa: CASRLEGGVHQPQHF
d_gene: TRBD1; v_gene: TRBV7-8; j_gene: TRBJ2-1; abundance: .; CDR3nt: TGTGCCAGCAGCATCCGGGACAGGCTTATCAATGAGCAGTTCTTC; CDR3aa: CASSIRDRLINEQFF
d_gene: TRBD2; v_gene: TRBV27; j_gene: TRBJ2-1; abundance: .; CDR3nt: TGTGCCAGCAGCCTGAGCGGGAGGGCCGTGGAGGGATTTGCCTACAATGAGCAGTTCTTC; CDR3aa: CASSLSGRAVEGFAYNEQFF
d_gene: .; v_gene: TRBV23-1; j_gene: TRBJ1-1; abundance: .; CDR3nt: TGCGCCAGCAGTCAAAAAGAGGGAAACACTGAAGCTTTCTTT; CDR3aa: CASSQKEGNTEAFF
d_gene: .; v_gene: TRBV10-3; j_gene: TRBJ1-5; abundance: .; CDR3nt: TGTGCCATCAGTGGGGCAGCAAATCAGCCCCAGCATTTT; CDR3aa: CAISGAANQPQHF
d_gene: .; v_gene: TRBV5-4; j_gene: TRBJ1-2; abundance: .; CDR3nt: TGTGCCAGCAGCACCGACAGTCTAGCTAACTATGGCTACACCTTC; CDR3aa: CASSTDSLANYGYTF
d_gene: TRBD1; v_gene: TRBV7-9; j_gene: TRBJ2-7; abundance: once; CDR3nt: TGTGCCAGCAGCCCGACAGGGTGGGGGCAGTACTTC; CDR3aa: CASSPTGWGQYF
d_gene: .; v_gene: TRBV6-5; j_gene: TRBJ2-7; abundance: .; CDR3nt: TGTGCCAGCAGTTCAGACAGCCTCGAGCAGTACTTC; CDR3aa: CASSSDSLEQYF
d_gene: .; v_gene: TRBV12-3/TRBV12-4; j_gene: TRBJ2-3; abundance: .; CDR3nt: TGTGCCAGCAGTTTTTGGGCAAACCCGCAGTATTTT; CDR3aa: CASSFWANPQYF
d_gene: .; v_gene: TRBV27; j_gene: TRBJ1-6; abundance: few; CDR3nt: TGTGCCAGCAGTACGGGTCGTATCTCACCCCTCCACTTT; CDR3aa: CASSTGRISPLHF
d_gene: .; v_gene: TRBV18; j_gene: TRBJ1-1; abundance: .; CDR3nt: TGTGCCAGCTCACCAGGCCCGGGAGCCCAAGTGGGTTTCTTT; CDR3aa: CASSPGPGAQVGFF
d_gene: TRBD1; v_gene: TRBV12-3/TRBV12-4; j_gene: TRBJ1-1; abundance: .; CDR3nt: TGTGCCAGCAGTATCGGACAGGGCACTGAAGCTTTCTTT; CDR3aa: CASSIGQGTEAFF
d_gene: TRBD1; v_gene: TRBV6-5; j_gene: TRBJ2-7; abundance: .; CDR3nt: TGTGCCAGCTACGGGACAGGCAGGATTGGCGAGCAGTACTTC; CDR3aa: CASYGTGRIGEQYF
d_gene: TRBD1; v_gene: TRBV10-2; j_gene: TRBJ1-3; abundance: .; CDR3nt: TGCGCCAGCAGCGTGACAGGGAGTGGAAACACCATATATTTT; CDR3aa: CASSVTGSGNTIYF
d_gene: .; v_gene: TRBV28; j_gene: TRBJ2-5; abundance: .; CDR3nt: TGTGCCAGCAGTTCCCTTAGTCAGGGGAAGACCCAGTACTTC; CDR3aa: CASSSLSQGKTQYF
d_gene: TRBD1; v_gene: TRBV29-1; j_gene: TRBJ2-5; abundance: .; CDR3nt: TGCAGCGTGGACAGGGGTATAGTCGAGACCCAGTACTTC; CDR3aa: CSVDRGIVETQYF
d_gene: .; v_gene: TRBV9; j_gene: TRBJ1-2; abundance: once; CDR3nt: TGTGCCAGCAGCGTAGAGGGGGGGTACACGCCGGGTGGCTACACCTTC; CDR3aa: CASSVEGGYTPGGYTF
d_gene: TRBD1; v_gene: TRBV5-1; j_gene: TRBJ1-2; abundance: .; CDR3nt: TGCGCCAGCAGCCCCGGACAGGTAGCTAACTATGGCTACACCTTC; CDR3aa: CASSPGQVANYGYTF
d_gene: TRBD1; v_gene: TRBV7-7; j_gene: TRBJ2-7; abundance: .; CDR3nt: TGTGCTAGCAGCCCACGATGGGACAGTGCGACCTACGAGCAGTACTTC; CDR3aa: CASSPRWDSATYEQYF
d_gene: TRBD1; v_gene: TRBV19; j_gene: TRBJ2-7; abundance: .; CDR3nt: TGTGCCAGTAGTATACAGGGGGCCTCCTACGAGCAGTACTTC; CDR3aa: CASSIQGASYEQYF
d_gene: .; v_gene: TRBV2; j_gene: TRBJ1-1; abundance: .; CDR3nt: TGTGCCAGCAGTGCAGGGTCCACTGAAGCTTTCTTT; CDR3aa: CASSAGSTEAFF
d_gene: .; v_gene: TRBV5-1; j_gene: TRBJ1-1; abundance: .; CDR3nt: TGCGCCAGCAGCTTTGCGGGGACTGAAGCTTTCTTT; CDR3aa: CASSFAGTEAFF
d_gene: .; v_gene: TRBV24-1; j_gene: TRBJ2-5; abundance: .; CDR3nt: TGTGCCACCCGCGGGCTGGGGGAGACCCAGTACTTC; CDR3aa: CATRGLGETQYF
d_gene: .; v_gene: TRBV7-2; j_gene: TRBJ2-7; abundance: .; CDR3nt: TGTGCCAGCAGTTATGGGAGCGGATACTACGAGCAGTACTTC; CDR3aa: CASSYGSGYYEQYF
d_gene: TRBD1; v_gene: TRBV6-6; j_gene: TRBJ2-7; abundance: .; CDR3nt: TGTGCCAGCAGTTATCCGGGACAGGGAAACGAGCAGTACTTC; CDR3aa: CASSYPGQGNEQYF
d_gene: .; v_gene: TRBV2; j_gene: TRBJ1-2; abundance: few; CDR3nt: TGTGCCAGCAGGGCGGTAAACTATGGCTACACCTTC; CDR3aa: CASRAVNYGYTF
d_gene: .; v_gene: TRBV5-5; j_gene: TRBJ2-3; abundance: .; CDR3nt: TGTGCCAGCAGCTTGTTGACTGGCTTTAGGGATACGCAGTATTTT; CDR3aa: CASSLLTGFRDTQYF
d_gene: .; v_gene: TRBV25-1; j_gene: TRBJ1-3; abundance: .; CDR3nt: TGTGCCAGCACGGACAGTGGGGGCTCTGGAAACACCATATATTTT; CDR3aa: CASTDSGGSGNTIYF
d_gene: .; v_gene: TRBV6-6; j_gene: TRBJ1-1; abundance: .; CDR3nt: TGTGCCAGCAGTTACCAGACAGTGAACACTGAAGCTTTCTTT; CDR3aa: CASSYQTVNTEAFF
d_gene: TRBD1; v_gene: TRBV7-9; j_gene: TRBJ2-2; abundance: .; CDR3nt: TGTGCCAGCAGCCGAGGGACAGCCGGGGAGCTGTTTTTT; CDR3aa: CASSRGTAGELFF
d_gene: .; v_gene: TRBV10-3; j_gene: TRBJ1-2; abundance: .; CDR3nt: TGTGCCATCAGTGAATCAACAGGGCCCCCAAGCTACACCTTC; CDR3aa: CAISESTGPPSYTF
d_gene: .; v_gene: TRBV25-1; j_gene: TRBJ2-2; abundance: .; CDR3nt: TGTGCCAGCAGCGACGCGAGGGCCCCGGGCGGGGAGCTGTTTTTT; CDR3aa: CASSDARAPGGELFF
d_gene: TRBD2; v_gene: TRBV5-5; j_gene: TRBJ2-5; abundance: .; CDR3nt: TGTGCCAGCACCCGACTAGCGGGAGGAGAGACCCAGTACTTC; CDR3aa: CASTRLAGGETQYF
d_gene: .; v_gene: TRBV5-1; j_gene: TRBJ1-2; abundance: .; CDR3nt: TGCGCCAGCAGCCGCTCCGGAGGGGATGGCTACACCTTC; CDR3aa: CASSRSGGDGYTF
d_gene: .; v_gene: TRBV5-4; j_gene: TRBJ1-1; abundance: .; CDR3nt: TGTGCCAGCAGCCTGGGAAGGAGTGGTACTGAAGCTTTCTTT; CDR3aa: CASSLGRSGTEAFF
d_gene: TRBD1; v_gene: TRBV9; j_gene: TRBJ2-3; abundance: .; CDR3nt: TGTGCCAGCAGCCCGAGGGGACAGGCCGACACAGATACGCAGTATTTT; CDR3aa: CASSPRGQADTDTQYF
d_gene: TRBD2; v_gene: TRBV3-1/TRBV3-2; j_gene: TRBJ2-1; abundance: .; CDR3nt: TGTGCCAGCCAAAGGACGGGGGGGACCTACAATGAGCAGTTCTTC; CDR3aa: CASQRTGGTYNEQFF
d_gene: .; v_gene: TRBV28; j_gene: TRBJ2-7; abundance: .; CDR3nt: TGTGCCAGCAGTTTCGGTTACTACGAGCAGTACTTC; CDR3aa: CASSFGYYEQYF
d_gene: .; v_gene: TRBV30; j_gene: TRBJ1-6; abundance: .; CDR3nt: TGTGCCTGGAGTGGAGGGTCCTATAATTCACCCCTCCACTTT; CDR3aa: CAWSGGSYNSPLHF
d_gene: .; v_gene: TRBV6-5; j_gene: TRBJ2-2; abundance: few; CDR3nt: TGTGCCAGCCGGGACACGAACACCGGGGAGCTGTTTTTT; CDR3aa: CASRDTNTGELFF
d_gene: .; v_gene: TRBV6-4; j_gene: TRBJ2-1; abundance: .; CDR3nt: TGTGCCAGCAGTGACTCAGTAGGCTCCCCAGGCCATGAGCAGTTCTTC; CDR3aa: CASSDSVGSPGHEQFF
d_gene: .; v_gene: TRBV6-4; j_gene: TRBJ2-3; abundance: .; CDR3nt: TGTGCCAGCAGTGACTTGACCCCCGGGGCAGATACGCAGTATTTT; CDR3aa: CASSDLTPGADTQYF
d_gene: .; v_gene: TRBV3-1/TRBV3-2; j_gene: TRBJ2-3; abundance: .; CDR3nt: TGTGCCAGCAGCCAAATGGCGGGCACAGATACGCAGTATTTT; CDR3aa: CASSQMAGTDTQYF
d_gene: TRBD1; v_gene: TRBV2; j_gene: TRBJ1-6; abundance: .; CDR3nt: TGTGCCAGCAGAAGAGGCACAGGGGGCTATAATTCACCCCTCCACTTT; CDR3aa: CASRRGTGGYNSPLHF
d_gene: .; v_gene: TRBV7-2; j_gene: TRBJ2-2; abundance: .; CDR3nt: TGTGCCAGCAGCTTAGCCAGAAGTCATAACACCGGGGAGCTGTTTTTT; CDR3aa: CASSLARSHNTGELFF
d_gene: .; v_gene: TRBV18; j_gene: TRBJ1-2; abundance: .; CDR3nt: TGTGCCAGCTCACCTCTCGGGACTGGGTCCTCTTCTAACTATGGCTACACCTTC; CDR3aa: CASSPLGTGSSSNYGYTF
d_gene: .; v_gene: TRBV6-1; j_gene: TRBJ1-5; abundance: .; CDR3nt: TGTGCCAGCAGTGAACAGGGAGGTCAGCCCCAGCATTTT; CDR3aa: CASSEQGGQPQHF
d_gene: .; v_gene: TRBV21-1; j_gene: TRBJ2-5; abundance: medium-sized; CDR3nt: TGTGCCAGCAGCGGACTAGCGGGAGGGGATGGGGCCCAGTACTTC; CDR3aa: CASSGLAGGDGAQYF